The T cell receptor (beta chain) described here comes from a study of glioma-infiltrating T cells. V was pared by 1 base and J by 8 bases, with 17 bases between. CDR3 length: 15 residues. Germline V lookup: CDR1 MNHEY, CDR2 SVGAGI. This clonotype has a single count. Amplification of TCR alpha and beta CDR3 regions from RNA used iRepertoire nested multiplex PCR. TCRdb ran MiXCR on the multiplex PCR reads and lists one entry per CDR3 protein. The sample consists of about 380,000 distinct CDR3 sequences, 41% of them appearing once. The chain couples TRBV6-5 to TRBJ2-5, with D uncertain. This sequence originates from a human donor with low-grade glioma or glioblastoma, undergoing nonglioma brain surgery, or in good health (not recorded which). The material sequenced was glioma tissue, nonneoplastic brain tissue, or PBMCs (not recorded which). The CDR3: CASSYLGGPRCTQYF. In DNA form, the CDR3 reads TGTGCCAGCAGTTACTTGGGCGGCCCAAGATGTACCCAGTACTTC.